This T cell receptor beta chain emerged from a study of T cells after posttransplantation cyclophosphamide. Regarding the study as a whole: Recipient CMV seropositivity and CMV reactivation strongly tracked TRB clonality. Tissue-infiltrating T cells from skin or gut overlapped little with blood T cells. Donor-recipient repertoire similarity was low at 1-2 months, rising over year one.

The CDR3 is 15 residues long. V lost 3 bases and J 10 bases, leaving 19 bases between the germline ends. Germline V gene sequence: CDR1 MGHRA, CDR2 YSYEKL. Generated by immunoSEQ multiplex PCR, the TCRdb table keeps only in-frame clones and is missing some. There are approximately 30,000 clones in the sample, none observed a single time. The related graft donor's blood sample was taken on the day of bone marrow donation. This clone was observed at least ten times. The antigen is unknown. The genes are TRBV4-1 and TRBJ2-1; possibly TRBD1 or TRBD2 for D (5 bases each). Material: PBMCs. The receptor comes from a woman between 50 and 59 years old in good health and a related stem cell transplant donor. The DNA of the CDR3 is TGCGCCAGCAGCCAGGACACAATCGAGGGGCAGGAGCAGTTCTTC. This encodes CASSQDTIEGQEQFF.